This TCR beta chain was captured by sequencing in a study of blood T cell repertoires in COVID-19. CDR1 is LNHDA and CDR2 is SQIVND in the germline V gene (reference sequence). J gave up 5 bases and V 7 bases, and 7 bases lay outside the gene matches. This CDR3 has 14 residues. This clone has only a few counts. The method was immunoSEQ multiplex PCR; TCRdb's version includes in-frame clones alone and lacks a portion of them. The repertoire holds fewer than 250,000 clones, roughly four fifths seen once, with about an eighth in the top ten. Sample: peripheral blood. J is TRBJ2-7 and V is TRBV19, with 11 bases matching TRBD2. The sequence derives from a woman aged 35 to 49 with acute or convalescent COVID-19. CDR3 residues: CASTLAGEPDEQYF. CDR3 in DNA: TGTGCCAGTACACTAGCGGGAGAGCCGGACGAGCAGTACTTC.